Shown below are 3 T cell receptor beta chains from a single sample sequenced in a study of identical twins. Via MiXCR, TCRdb re-called the 5' RACE reads, giving one row per CDR3 protein. Found here are 550,000 to 700,000 distinct CDR3 sequences, approximately 22% of them singletons; the top ten hold 4% to 4.5%. These data are also associated with another study on T cells expressing NK-cell markers.

The sample was PBMCs. The receptor set was obtained from a woman aged 18-35 years in good health.

The J gene is TRBJ2-2, the V gene TRBV29-1; D is possibly TRBD1 (6 bases). The CDR3 covers 14 residues. Per germline, CDR1 SQVTM and CDR2 ANQGSEA. V lost 7 bases and J lost 5, with 17 bases in between. CDR3 nucleotides: TGCAGCGCAAAACTACAGGGACGAACCGGGGAGCTGTTTTTT. This encodes CSAKLQGRTGELFF.

The chain joins TRBV11-2 to TRBJ2-1, with D perhaps matching TRBD2 (6 bases). With 5 bases removed from V and 9 bases from J, the gap between germline ends came to 17 bases. The germline V gene encodes CDR1 SGHAT and CDR2 FQNNGV. The CDR3 contains 14 residues. The CDR3 is CASSLGLIGGEQFF. DNA of the CDR3: TGTGCCAGCAGCCTCGGACTAATAGGCGGTGAGCAGTTCTTC.

In this sample, this clonotype turned up a few times. This chain connects TRBV6-5 to TRBJ2-5, with 10 nucleotides matching TRBD2. This CDR3 is built from 16 residues. Germline-derived CDR1 and CDR2 are MNHEY and SVGAGI. V lost 2 bases to trimming and J lost 3 bases; unmatched junction nucleotides: 6. The CDR3 is CASSYVPSGGKETQYF. CDR3 bases: TGTGCCAGCAGTTACGTCCCTAGCGGGGGAAAAGAGACCCAGTACTTC.